The clone carrying this TCR beta chain was counted many times. The target antigen is unknown. This sample was included in a study of neurological immune-mediated disorders. General study results and limits: CDR3 amino acid sequences of expanded clones were not shared across subjects, a result suggesting private repertoires in all groups. Among 34 multiple sclerosis patients, 18 had repertoires that phylogenetic grouping placed in one related-CDR3 cluster, a possible signature.

The CDR3 covers 13 residues. Germline CDR1 SGHDT, CDR2 YYEEEE. Between the trimmed V and J ends, which lost 3 bases and 1 base, there was a span of 7 bases. TCRdb redid the calling of the 5' RACE reads with MiXCR, one entry per CDR3 protein. This table has about 120,000 distinct CDR3 sequences, roughly 3.2% appearing once. The rearrangement joins TRBV5-6 to TRBJ1-1; D gene ambiguous. Source material: PBMCs. The TCR was taken from a woman in her twenties or thirties with multiple sclerosis. Here the CDR3 reads CASSSGWNTEAFF. CDR3 nucleotide sequence: TGTGCCAGCAGCTCCGGGTGGAACACTGAAGCTTTCTTT.